Presented here are 13 T cell receptor beta chains from one specimen sequenced in a study of Ad26.COV2.S vaccination and SARS-CoV-2 variants. Clones were sequenced by immunoSEQ multiplex PCR, and TCRdb holds only the in-frame ones, with some missing. This sample has some 180,000 clones, with around 88% found just once. Specimen: peripheral blood, collected after recovery from COVID-19. These receptors all stem from a human donor who had recovered from COVID-19.

This clone was recorded only once. V usage is TRBV7-8 and J usage is TRBJ2-7; possible D gene TRBD2, 6 bases. The CDR3 has 14 residues. Germline-derived CDR1 and CDR2 are SGHVS and FQNEAQ. V lost 2 bases, J lost 13 bases, and 21 bases lay in between. Here the CDR3 reads CASSLYSGEPGLYF. The CDR3 DNA follows: TGTGCCAGCAGCTTATACAGTGGGGAACCGGGACTCTACTTC.

The CDR3 here is CASSLVGQGKETQYF. The CDR3 DNA reads as TGCGCCAGCAGCTTGGTGGGACAGGGGAAAGAGACCCAGTACTTC. The chain couples TRBV5-1 to TRBJ2-5, with TRBD1 matching 10 bases. There are 15 residues in the CDR3. Trimming removed 0 bases from V and 3 bases from J; junction bases left unmatched: 2. Germline assignment: CDR1 SGHRS and CDR2 YFSETQ. Together with reference TRBV5-1 and TRBJ2-5, the CDR3 gives the full variable domain: KAGVTQTPRYLIKTRGQQVTLSCSPISGHRSVSWYQQTPGQGLQFLFEYFSETQRNKGNFPGRFSGRQFSNSRSEMNVSTLELGDSALYLCASSLVGQGKETQYFGPGTRLLVL.

This clone occurred once. The chain couples TRBV5-4 to TRBJ2-7; 11 bases fit TRBD2. From germline, CDR1 is SGHNT and CDR2 YYREEE (reference sequence). The J segment lost 4 bases and the V segment lost 2 bases, leaving 2 bases of the junction unmatched. The CDR3 has 14 amino acids. The CDR3 loop reads CASSFSGGVYEQYF. CDR3 bases: TGTGCCAGCAGCTTTAGCGGGGGGGTTTACGAGCAGTACTTC.

This chain uses TRBV5-1 with TRBJ2-2; 10 bases line up with TRBD1. The CDR3 contains 15 residues. CDR1 is SGHRS and CDR2 is YFSETQ in the germline V gene. The V gene end was trimmed by 9 bases and the J gene end by 6 bases; junction bases not matched to a gene: 11. DNA for the CDR3: TGCGCCACCCGAAGTCCCGGGACAGGGGCCGGGGAGCTGTTTTTT. This translates into CATRSPGTGAGELFF.

The rearrangement uses TRBV27 and TRBJ2-1, with TRBD2 as a possible D gene (6 bases). The CDR3 contains 16 residues. Germline V gene data show CDR1 as MNHEY and CDR2 as SMNVEV (reference sequence). Trimming pared 6 bases from V and 4 bases from J, leaving 19 bases between. CDR3 nucleotides: TGTGCCAGCAGATCACGCGGGGCAGCCATTTACAATGAGCAGTTCTTC. Encoded protein: CASRSRGAAIYNEQFF.

J is TRBJ1-1 and V is TRBV7-9, with D tentatively TRBD1 (5 bases). Looked up from germline, CDR1 is SEHNR and CDR2 is FQNEAQ (reference sequence). The CDR3 is 17 residues long. V dropped 5 bases and J dropped 0 bases, with 19 bases sitting between them. CDR3: CASSPPFGRGLNTEAFF. CDR3 bases: TGTGCCAGCAGCCCACCCTTTGGGAGGGGATTGAACACTGAAGCTTTCTTT.

This chain joins TRBV30 and TRBJ1-2, with D hard to call. Germline-derived CDR1 and CDR2 are GTSNPN and SVGIG (reference sequence). V was clipped by 0 bases and J by 4 bases, with 6 bases between them. The CDR3 extends over 12 amino acids. This CDR3 is CAWSVHSYGYTF. In DNA, the CDR3 is TGTGCCTGGAGTGTACACAGCTATGGCTACACCTTC. The variable domain in full, completed from reference TRBV30 and TRBJ1-2, reads SQTIHQWPATLVQPVGSPLSLECTVEGTSNPNLYWYRQAAGRGLQLLFYSVGIGQISSEVPQNLSASRPQDRQFILSSKKLLLSDSGFYLCAWSVHSYGYTFGSGTRLTVV.

This clone was found a few times. V gene TRBV7-3 combines with J gene TRBJ2-1; no clear D gene. Trimming cost V 5 bases and J 5 bases, with 13 bases left between them. CDR3 length: 14 residues. From germline, CDR1 is SGHTA and CDR2 FQGTGA. This CDR3 is CASSLTRLDNEQFF. DNA of the CDR3: TGTGCCAGCAGCCTCACCCGACTGGACAATGAGCAGTTCTTC. Combining the CDR3 with reference TRBV7-3 and TRBJ2-1 gives the whole variable domain GAGVSQTPSNKVTEKGKYVELRCDPISGHTALYWYRQSLGQGPEFLIYFQGTGAADDSGLPNDRFFAVRPEGSVSTLKIQRTERGDSAVYLCASSLTRLDNEQFFGPGTRLTVL.

The rearrangement links TRBV7-2 to TRBJ2-2, with 8 bases identical to TRBD2. Trimming cost V 5 bases and J 6 bases; bases outside gene matches: 11. This CDR3 region has 16 residues. Germline V gene data show CDR1 as SGHTA and CDR2 as FQGNSA. The CDR3 here is CASSLRRLAISGELFF. The DNA for the CDR3 is TGTGCCAGCAGCCTGCGGAGACTAGCGATATCCGGGGAGCTGTTTTTT.

The rearrangement joins TRBV2 to TRBJ2-5, with D perhaps matching TRBD2 (6 bases). The V end was cut by 0 bases, the J end by 5 bases, with 10 bases between. Germline V gives CDR1 SNHLY, CDR2 FYNNEI. The length of the CDR3 is 14 residues. The CDR3 is CASSEASLAETQYF. The CDR3 DNA is TGTGCCAGCAGTGAAGCCTCCCTAGCGGAGACCCAGTACTTC.

V usage is TRBV18 and J usage is TRBJ2-1; D remains unclear. Germline values: CDR1 KGHSH, CDR2 LQKENI. The CDR3 totals 15 residues. V was shortened by 1 base and J by 5 bases, with 12 bases between the two germline ends. The CDR3 here is CASSPQGTLDNEQFF. The CDR3 DNA is TGTGCCAGCTCACCACAAGGAACCCTTGACAATGAGCAGTTCTTC. The full variable domain, in which reference TRBV18 and TRBJ2-1 provide the parts outside the CDR3, is NAGVMQNPRHLVRRRGQEARLRCSPMKGHSHVYWYRQLPEEGLKFMVYLQKENIIDESGMPKERFSAEFPKEGPSILRIQQVVRGDSAAYFCASSPQGTLDNEQFFGPGTRLTVL.

The chain carries TRBV6-5 and TRBJ2-1; possible D gene TRBD1, 5 bases. V was pared by 8 bases and J by 9 bases, with 17 bases between. This CDR3 contains 13 residues. CDR1 is MNHEY, CDR2 SVGAGI, per germline. CDR3 region: CASGPYDQGEQFF. The CDR3 DNA follows: TGTGCCAGCGGACCGTACGACCAGGGTGAGCAGTTCTTC.

Here the CDR3 reads CASISGLAGRGEQFF. CDR3 bases: TGTGCCAGCATATCGGGACTAGCGGGAAGGGGTGAGCAGTTCTTC. The chain combines TRBV6-6 with TRBJ2-1, with 13 positions matching TRBD2. Germline V gene lookup returns CDR1 MNHNY and CDR2 SVGAGI (reference sequence). CDR3 length: 15 amino acids. V trimming: 7 bases; J trimming: 9 bases; junction bases outside the gene matches: 9.